The 26 T cell receptor beta chains below were found in one sample sequenced in a study of regulatory T cells in long-lasting Graves disease. Investigators prepared the TCR beta libraries by applying iRepertoire HTBI primers and Arm-PCR of CDR3 regions. TCRdb used MiXCR to reprocess the multiplex PCR reads, holding one entry per CDR3 protein. The sample lists 500,000 to 700,000 distinct CDR3 sequences, 16% occurring once. Time point given: newly diagnosed GD, antithyroid drugs for less than 3 months. RNA from PBMCs was the source of the TCR library. The same specimen was also included in a second study, on T cells in Graves' hyperthyroidism and ophthalmopathy.

The sample in question was peripheral blood mononuclear cells (PBMCs), obtained at new diagnosis, from a patient treated with antithyroid drugs. These receptors came from a woman aged 30 to 39 with Graves disease.

In this sample, this clonotype turned up many times. This chain connects TRBV6-5 to TRBJ1-1, with TRBD1 identical over 8 bases. The CDR3 covers 15 residues. V dropped 0 bases and J dropped 7; count of bases not matched to a gene: 7. Germline CDR1 MNHEY, CDR2 SVGAGI. The CDR3 DNA follows: TGTGCCAGCAGTTACTCGGCAGGGGGCAGGAATGAAGCTTTCTTT. Its protein is CASSYSAGGRNEAFF.

This clonotype has at least ten counts. The chain uses TRBV6-1 and TRBJ1-2; 8 nucleotides agree with TRBD1. The germline V gene has CDR1 MNHNS and CDR2 SASEGT. The CDR3 is made up of 15 amino acids. Trimming removed 6 bases from V and 0 bases from J; junction bases left unmatched: 6. CDR3: CASSYQGASNYGYTF. CDR3 bases: TGTGCCAGCAGCTATCAGGGGGCGTCTAACTATGGCTACACCTTC.

The J gene is TRBJ2-1, the V gene TRBV12-3 or TRBV12-4, with D perhaps TRBD1 (5 bases). V was cut by 5 bases and J by 12 bases, with 14 bases left in between. The CDR3 contains 12 residues. Written as DNA, the CDR3 is TGTGCCAGCAGTCAGGGTTCATCGGGGCAGTTCTTC. It translates to CASSQGSSGQFF.

This clonotype was recorded a few times. This chain joins TRBV28 and TRBJ1-4; the match to TRBD1 covers 7 bases. Looked up from germline, CDR1 is MDHEN and CDR2 is SYDVKM. V shed 5 bases, J shed 5 bases, and the junction held 2 bases outside the gene matches. The CDR3 is made up of 13 amino acids. This chain's CDR3 is CASSRTGNEKLFF. The CDR3 nucleotides are TGTGCCAGCAGTAGGACAGGCAATGAAAAACTGTTTTTT.

The sample holds many counts of this clonotype. The CDR3 here is CASSLYPEKLFF. The CDR3 region has the DNA TGTGCCAGCAGCTTATACCCTGAAAAACTGTTTTTT. This chain joins TRBV7-9 and TRBJ1-4; D is unresolved. The CDR3 is 12 amino acids. The V end was cut by 2 bases, the J end by 7 bases, with 5 bases between. Per the germline V gene, CDR1 is SEHNR and CDR2 is FQNEAQ (reference sequence).

There are many counts of this clonotype. This chain connects TRBV10-3 to TRBJ2-7, with D possibly being TRBD1 (6 bases). V was clipped by 6 bases and J by 2 bases, with 14 bases between them. The germline CDR1 and CDR2 sequences are ENHRY and SYGVKD. The CDR3 is made up of 14 amino acids. The CDR3 is CAISSGTPAYEQYF. CDR3 nucleotide sequence: TGTGCCATCAGCTCGGGGACACCAGCCTACGAGCAGTACTTC.

In this sample, this clonotype turned up a few times. A junction end diverges from the germline sequence, so it may reflect a read error. The chain joins TRBV28 to TRBJ2-7; 13 nucleotides align to TRBD2. The germline V gene encodes CDR1 MDHEN and CDR2 SYDVKM. The CDR3 runs to 17 residues. The CDR3 loop reads CASSLYPGLAGLSEQYF. The DNA of the CDR3 is TGTGCCAGCAGCTTATACCCGGGACTAGCGGGACTATCCGAGCAGTACTTC.

This clonotype was counted only a few times. The chain combines TRBV28 with TRBJ2-7; the D gene is possibly TRBD2 (6 bases). The germline CDR1 and CDR2 sequences are MDHEN and SYDVKM. With 8 bases removed from V and 7 bases from J, the gap between germline ends came to 24 bases. This CDR3 has 15 residues. The CDR3 here is CASRPGGLGGWEQYF. The CDR3 nucleotides read TGTGCCAGCCGACCCGGAGGGCTCGGAGGGTGGGAGCAGTACTTC. Variable domain in full (rest from reference TRBV28 and TRBJ2-7): DVKVTQSSRYLVKRTGEKVFLECVQDMDHENMFWYRQDPGLGLRLIYFSYDVKMKEKGDIPEGYSVSREKKERFSLILESASTNQTSMYLCASRPGGLGGWEQYFGPGTRLTVT.

This clonotype was seen only a few times. The rearrangement uses TRBV3-1 and TRBJ1-1, with 7 nucleotides matching TRBD1. The CDR3 length is 14 residues. The germline gives CDR1 LGHDT, CDR2 YNNKEL (reference sequence). J lost 4 bases, V lost 4 bases, and 6 bases had no gene match. DNA for the CDR3: TGTGCCAGCAGCCGGGGAGGGGGCGGCACTGAAGCTTTCTTT. Translation: CASSRGGGGTEAFF. Full variable domain (remainder filled in from reference TRBV3-1 and TRBJ1-1): DTAVSQTPKYLVTQMGNDKSIKCEQNLGHDTMYWYKQDSKKFLKIMFSYNNKELIINETVPNRFSPKSPDKAHLNLHINSLELGDSAVYFCASSRGGGGTEAFFGQGTRLTVV.

This clonotype was observed a few times. The chain carries TRBV7-9 and TRBJ2-7; D may be TRBD2 (6 bases). The CDR3 spans 14 residues. Germline CDR1 reads SEHNR; CDR2 reads FQNEAQ (reference sequence). With 7 bases removed from V and 4 bases from J, the gap between germline ends came to 17 bases. Here the CDR3 DNA reads TGTGCCAGCACGGCCTCCCCTAGCGAGTACGAGCAGTACTTC. As protein: CASTASPSEYEQYF.

Many counts were recorded for this clonotype. This chain links TRBV12-3 or TRBV12-4 with TRBJ2-7; TRBD2 agrees at 12 bases. The CDR3 is made up of 16 amino acids. V lost 4 bases and J lost 5; bases outside the gene matches: 9. CDR3 sequence: CASSSGLAGPLDEQYF. In nucleotides, the CDR3 is TGTGCCAGCAGTTCAGGACTAGCGGGACCGCTCGACGAGCAGTACTTC.

This clonotype was counted a few times. This chain links TRBV7-9 with TRBJ2-5; 11 bases align to TRBD2. V lost 5 bases to trimming and J lost 0 bases; unmatched junction nucleotides: 2. The CDR3 sequence is 15 residues long. The germline V gene encodes CDR1 SEHNR and CDR2 FQNEAQ (reference sequence). CDR3 region: CASSPGLADQETQYF. The CDR3 DNA reads TGTGCCAGCAGCCCGGGACTAGCGGACCAAGAGACCCAGTACTTC.

This clonotype showed up many times. The chain carries TRBV7-2 and TRBJ2-7; TRBD1 or TRBD2 may be the D gene (5 bases each). The CDR3 has 15 amino acids. Trimming took off 5 bases at V and 7 bases at J, with 21 bases between the two ends. Germline loops: CDR1 SGHTA, CDR2 FQGNSA. CDR3 nucleotides: TGTGCCAGCAGCCTAACCCCGGGACCCCATATGGAGCAGTACTTC. Its translation is CASSLTPGPHMEQYF.

This clonotype was counted many times. The chain carries TRBV7-2 and TRBJ1-5; D unclear. CDR3 length equals 12 residues. V lost 5 bases, J lost 4 bases, and 6 bases lay in between. Per the germline V gene, CDR1 is SGHTA and CDR2 is FQGNSA. CDR3 nucleotides: TGTGCCAGCAGCCAAAAAAATCAGCCCCAGCATTTT. Amino acid sequence: CASSQKNQPQHF.

This clonotype was observed at least ten times. The chain links TRBV29-1 to TRBJ1-3, with no clear D. This CDR3 region has 16 residues. CDR1 and CDR2 from the germline V gene are SQVTM and ANQGSEA. Trimming took 1 base from V and 0 from J, leaving 13 bases between them. Here the CDR3 DNA reads TGCAGCGTTGAAGGCATAGGAGAGTACTCTGGAAACACCATATATTTT. Translated, it gives CSVEGIGEYSGNTIYF.

A few counts support this clonotype. V gene TRBV18 combines with J gene TRBJ2-5; 7 bases match TRBD2. With 3 bases clipped from V and 4 bases from J, the junction kept 8 bases outside the gene matches. Germline CDR1 is KGHSH and CDR2 is LQKENI. The CDR3 is made up of 15 amino acids. This CDR3 is CASSPLRTSGETQYF. Here the CDR3 DNA reads TGTGCCAGCTCACCCCTGAGGACTAGTGGAGAGACCCAGTACTTC.

The chain is built from TRBV5-1 and TRBJ2-3, with unresolved D. Between the trimmed V and J ends, which lost 0 bases and 0 bases, there was a span of 8 bases. The CDR3 is made up of 15 amino acids. CDR1 SGHRS and CDR2 YFSETQ come from the germline V gene. The CDR3 region is CASSLAFSSTDTQYF. The CDR3 region has the DNA TGCGCCAGCAGCTTGGCGTTCTCTAGCACAGATACGCAGTATTTT.

The chain combines TRBV19 with TRBJ1-5; weak D call: TRBD1 (6 bases). With 6 bases removed from V and 3 bases from J, the gap between germline ends came to 15 bases. Germline loops: CDR1 LNHDA, CDR2 SQIVND (reference sequence). The CDR3 is 15 amino acids. The CDR3 bases are TGTGCCAGTAGGGAACTGACAGGAGACAATCAGCCCCAGCATTTT. Protein sequence: CASRELTGDNQPQHF.

This clonotype was picked up many times. The rearrangement joins TRBV2 to TRBJ1-3; no firm D call. The germline gives CDR1 SNHLY, CDR2 FYNNEI. The CDR3 covers 14 residues. Deletions cut 2 bases from V and 3 bases from J, with 8 bases between. CDR3 region: CASSERTFGNTIYF. DNA of the CDR3: TGTGCCAGCAGTGAACGGACGTTTGGAAACACCATATATTTT.

This clonotype was seen repeatedly, ten times or more. This chain connects TRBV7-2 to TRBJ2-7, with TRBD1 as a possible D gene (5 bases). The ends were cut back, 3 bases at V and 3 bases at J, with 6 bases in the middle. The germline gives CDR1 SGHTA, CDR2 FQGNSA. The CDR3 runs 12 residues. The CDR3 nucleotides are TGTGCCAGCAGCTTTACAGGCTACGAGCAGTACTTC. Translated, it gives CASSFTGYEQYF.

This clonotype was detected a few times. The CDR3, as DNA: TGTGCCAGCAGTGGAGACAGAGACTCTGGGGCCAACGTCCTGACTTTC. It specifies CASSGDRDSGANVLTF. This chain connects TRBV2 to TRBJ2-6; possibly TRBD1 for D (5 bases). Germline V gene sequence: CDR1 SNHLY, CDR2 FYNNEI. The length of the CDR3 is 16 residues. The V end was cut by 4 bases, the J end by 0 bases, with 10 bases between.

The chain's CDR3 is CASSYEAGNEQFF. The CDR3, as DNA: TGTGCCAGCAGTTACGAAGCGGGAAATGAGCAGTTCTTC. The chain couples TRBV6-2 or TRBV6-3 to TRBJ2-5, with 7 nucleotides matching TRBD2. With the DNA end fitting TRBJ2-1 better, the J assignment may be wrong. Germline CDR1 MNHEY, CDR2 SVGEGT. The CDR3 is 13 amino acids.

This clonotype was seen ten or more times. The chain links TRBV29-1 to TRBJ1-1; the D is unclear. This CDR3 spans 12 amino acids. CDR1 and CDR2 (germline): SQVTM, ANQGSEA. Trimming left V 5 bases short and J 1 base short, with 8 bases between. The CDR3 DNA follows: TGCAGCGTTCGCGCAGGGAACACTGAAGCTTTCTTT. This translates into CSVRAGNTEAFF.

A few counts support this clonotype. The chain combines TRBV7-9 with TRBJ2-7; 9 nucleotides match TRBD2. The germline gives CDR1 SEHNR, CDR2 FQNEAQ (reference sequence). Trimming removed 4 bases from V and 0 bases from J; junction bases left unmatched: 7. The CDR3 totals 16 residues. This CDR3 is CASSSSLAGVSYEQYF. DNA for the CDR3: TGTGCCAGCAGCTCTTCATTAGCGGGAGTCTCCTACGAGCAGTACTTC.

This clonotype came up many times. This rearrangement joins TRBV12-3 or TRBV12-4 to TRBJ2-1; 8 nucleotides line up with TRBD1. This CDR3 region has 14 residues. After removal of 5 bases from V and 9 bases from J, the junction contained 9 bases not matched to a gene. The CDR3 nucleotides are TGTGCCAGCAGTCCGGACAGGGCAAGGGGTGAGCAGTTCTTC. This gives the protein CASSPDRARGEQFF.

Only a few counts were recorded for this clonotype. V gene TRBV5-1 combines with J gene TRBJ1-1; possibly TRBD1 for D (5 bases). The CDR3 is 16 amino acids. CDR1 is SGHRS and CDR2 is YFSETQ in the germline V gene. Between the trimmed V and J ends, which lost 6 bases and 0 bases, there was a span of 18 bases. The CDR3 sequence is CASIFTTGTMNTEAFF. CDR3 nucleotide sequence: TGCGCCAGCATCTTCACAACAGGTACCATGAACACTGAAGCTTTCTTT.